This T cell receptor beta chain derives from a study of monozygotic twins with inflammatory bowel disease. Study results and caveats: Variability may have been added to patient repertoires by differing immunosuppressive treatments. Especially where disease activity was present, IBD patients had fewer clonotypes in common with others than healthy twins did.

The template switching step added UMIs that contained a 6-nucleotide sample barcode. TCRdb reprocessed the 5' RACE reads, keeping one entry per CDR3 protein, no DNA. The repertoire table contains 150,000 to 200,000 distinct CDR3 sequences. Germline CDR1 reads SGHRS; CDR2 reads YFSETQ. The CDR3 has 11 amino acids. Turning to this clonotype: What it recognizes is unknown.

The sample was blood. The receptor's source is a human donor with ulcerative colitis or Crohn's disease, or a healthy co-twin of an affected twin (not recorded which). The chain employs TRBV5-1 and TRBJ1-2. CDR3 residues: CASRGSTSYTF.